Following are 18 T cell receptor beta chains from one sample sequenced in a study of T cells after yellow fever vaccination. TCRdb reanalysed the 5' RACE reads using MiXCR and keeps one entry per CDR3 protein. The sample carries under 300,000 distinct CDR3 sequences, roughly 6.3% recorded once. Source: CD4+ T cells sorted from PBMCs, taken on the day of the yellow fever booster vaccination. The receptors shown here come from a young man who received the YFV17D yellow fever vaccine.

This clonotype was counted ten times or more. The V call is TRBV4-3, the J call TRBJ2-7; D remains unclear. V shed 0 bases and J shed 3 bases, with 6 bases lying between them. Germline CDR1 LGHNA, CDR2 YSLEER. The CDR3 contains 13 residues. CDR3 protein: CASSQDSGYEQYF. The CDR3 DNA reads as TGCGCCAGCAGCCAAGATTCAGGCTACGAGCAGTACTTC.

This chain links TRBV4-2 with TRBJ1-2; D unclear. The germline V and J ends were trimmed by 1 base and 4 bases, with 10 bases remaining between them. This CDR3 is 14 amino acids long. Germline values: CDR1 LGHNA, CDR2 YNFKEQ. The CDR3 nucleotides are TGTGCCAGCAGCCAAGGTGAAGGGAGCTATGGCTACACCTTC. It translates to CASSQGEGSYGYTF.

This clonotype has just a few counts. Germline is not matched at one junction end, which may reflect a read error. The CDR3 DNA reads as TGCAGTGCTAGACACTGGACTAGCGGGAGATCTGATACGAAGTATTTT. Amino acids: CSARHWTSGRSDTKYF. V usage is TRBV20-1 and J usage is TRBJ2-3; 13 bases match TRBD2. CDR3 length: 16 residues. CDR1 is DFQATT and CDR2 is SNEGSKA in the germline V gene (reference sequence).

In this sample, this clonotype turned up a few times. This chain's CDR3 is CASRKAGNEQFF. The CDR3 nucleotides are TGTGCCAGCAGAAAGGCCGGGAATGAGCAGTTCTTC. The rearrangement links TRBV6-5 to TRBJ2-1, with unresolved D. The CDR3 totals 12 residues. Per germline, CDR1 MNHEY and CDR2 SVGAGI. Deletions cut 6 bases from V and 7 bases from J, with 10 bases between.

This clonotype has just a few counts. The chain has TRBV19 and TRBJ2-3, with no clear D. V shed 7 bases and J shed 0 bases, with 17 bases lying between them. The CDR3 spans 16 residues. CDR1 LNHDA and CDR2 SQIVND come from the germline V gene (reference sequence). The CDR3 reads CASTLSRMLSTDTQYF. The CDR3 nucleotides read TGTGCCAGTACGCTATCTCGGATGCTTAGCACAGATACGCAGTATTTT.

V usage is TRBV7-2 and J usage is TRBJ2-2; the D gene is possibly TRBD2 (6 bases). The CDR3 is 15 residues long. V lost 6 bases and J 2 bases, leaving 13 bases between the germline ends. Per the germline V gene, CDR1 is SGHTA and CDR2 is FQGNSA. This chain's CDR3 is CASRVGLTNTGELFF. CDR3 DNA: TGTGCCAGCAGGGTTGGACTAACCAACACCGGGGAGCTGTTTTTT.

This clonotype was seen a few times. The chain recombines TRBV5-1 with TRBJ2-5, with 7 bases identical to TRBD2. V was pared by 4 bases and J by 5 bases, with 11 bases of the junction left unmatched. Germline loops: CDR1 SGHRS, CDR2 YFSETQ. CDR3 size: 15 residues. CDR3 DNA sequence: TGCGCCAGCAGCCAGCGGGACTCAAAGGGGGAGACCCAGTACTTC. The encoded protein is CASSQRDSKGETQYF.

This clonotype was observed a handful of times. The V and J genes are TRBV28 and TRBJ2-7, with D possibly being TRBD1 (6 bases). Germline V lookup: CDR1 MDHEN, CDR2 SYDVKM. This CDR3 is built from 17 residues. V lost 1 base and J 2 bases, leaving 18 bases between the germline ends. The CDR3 spells CASSLSRWGPTTYEQYF. The CDR3 bases are TGTGCCAGCAGTTTATCCCGTTGGGGGCCTACAACCTACGAGCAGTACTTC.

The V call is TRBV6-1, the J call TRBJ2-2, with TRBD2 matching 8 bases. V lost 6 bases and J lost 0; bases outside the gene matches: 12. CDR1 is MNHNS, CDR2 SASEGT, per germline. The CDR3 length is 18 residues. CDR3 sequence (DNA): TGTGCCAGCAGCCTCTTTAGCGGGGCTAGCACGAACACCGGGGAGCTGTTTTTT. Translating it yields CASSLFSGASTNTGELFF.

The chain recombines TRBV7-2 with TRBJ2-3, with 7 bases lining up with TRBD2. The CDR3 has 15 amino acids. J was trimmed by 3 bases and V by 3 bases; bases with no gene match: 6. Germline V gives CDR1 SGHTA, CDR2 FQGNSA. The CDR3 bases are TGTGCCAGCAGCTTTGGCGGGAGAGTAACAGATACGCAGTATTTT. This translates into CASSFGGRVTDTQYF.

In DNA form, the CDR3 reads TGTGCCAGCACCCCCACCCCGGGACTAGCGGGACAAGAGACCCAGTACTTC. Its protein product is CASTPTPGLAGQETQYF. The rearrangement uses TRBV25-1 and TRBJ2-5; 13 bases agree with TRBD2. This CDR3 contains 17 residues. Trimming at V came to 7 bases and at J to 2 bases, leaving 10 bases not matched to a gene. Germline V CDR1 and CDR2: MGHDK, SYGVNS.

The table lists this clonotype with many counts. The chain uses TRBV20-1 and TRBJ1-5; no clear D gene. V gave up 3 bases and J gave up 6 bases, with 15 bases separating them. CDR1 DFQATT and CDR2 SNEGSKA come from the germline V gene (reference sequence). The CDR3 runs to 14 residues. In DNA form, the CDR3 reads TGCAGTGCTAGGGGCGGGGAAGGGAGTCAGCCCCAGCATTTT. Amino acid sequence: CSARGGEGSQPQHF.

This clonotype was seen a handful of times. The chain joins TRBV7-2 to TRBJ2-1, with a possible D match to TRBD2 (6 bases). The CDR3 spans 12 residues. Germline assignment: CDR1 SGHTA and CDR2 FQGNSA. Trimming pared 3 bases from V and 9 bases from J, leaving 9 bases between. The chain's CDR3 is CASSFQGGEQFF. CDR3 nucleotide sequence: TGTGCCAGCAGCTTCCAGGGAGGTGAGCAGTTCTTC.

At least ten counts were recorded for this clonotype. CDR3 protein: CASSQEIYRGQGSADTQYF. As DNA, the CDR3 is TGCGCCAGCAGCCAAGAAATTTATAGGGGACAAGGGAGCGCAGATACGCAGTATTTT. The chain employs TRBV4-3 and TRBJ2-3, with TRBD1 as a possible D gene (6 bases). The V end was cut by 0 bases, the J end by 4 bases, with 23 bases between. The germline CDR1 and CDR2 sequences are LGHNA and YSLEER. The CDR3 extends over 19 amino acids.

This clonotype was counted a few times. The chain uses TRBV5-1 and TRBJ2-5; possibly TRBD1 for D (5 bases). V was trimmed by 0 bases and J by 4 bases, leaving 10 bases between them. Germline V gives CDR1 SGHRS, CDR2 YFSETQ. This CDR3 contains 14 residues. This CDR3 reads CASSLGSGAETQYF. The CDR3 DNA reads as TGCGCCAGCAGCTTGGGGAGTGGGGCAGAGACCCAGTACTTC.

This clonotype has at least ten counts. The rearrangement links TRBV2 to TRBJ1-1; D remains ambiguous. The ends were cut back, 0 bases at V and 9 bases at J, with 8 bases in the middle. Germline assignment: CDR1 SNHLY and CDR2 FYNNEI. This CDR3 region has 12 residues. CDR3 residues: CASSEALIQAFF. DNA for the CDR3: TGTGCCAGCAGTGAAGCGCTTATTCAAGCTTTCTTT. The full variable domain, in which reference TRBV2 and TRBJ1-1 provide the parts outside the CDR3, is EPEVTQTPSHQVTQMGQEVILRCVPISNHLYFYWYRQILGQKVEFLVSFYNNEISEKSEIFDDQFSVERPDGSNFTLKIRSTKLEDSAMYFCASSEALIQAFFGQGTRLTVV.

This clonotype was seen a handful of times. This sequence joins TRBV14 and TRBJ2-2; D may be TRBD2 (6 bases). V lost 1 base and J 5 bases, leaving 11 bases between the germline ends. This CDR3 comprises 15 residues. The germline V gene encodes CDR1 SGHDN and CDR2 FVKESK. Here the CDR3 reads CASSQAVGRTGELFF. The DNA of the CDR3 is TGTGCCAGCAGCCAAGCGGTCGGGAGAACCGGGGAGCTGTTTTTT.

Ten or more counts support this clonotype. A junction end diverges from the germline sequence, so it may reflect a read error. The chain links TRBV7-7 to TRBJ2-1, with TRBD2 matching 8 bases. The germline V gene encodes CDR1 SSHAT and CDR2 FNYEAQ (reference sequence). This CDR3 contains 15 residues. The CDR3 DNA is TGTGCTAGCAGCTTAGCCCCGGGACTAGACGGTGAGCAGTTCTTC. It specifies CASSLAPGLDGEQFF.